A single sample gave rise to the 11 T cell receptor beta chains below, sequenced in a study of blood T cells in healthy people across ages. Using a J-beta primer mix together with a sample-barcoded 5' primer, a second PCR was run for roughly 6 to 12 cycles. TCRdb fed the 5' RACE reads into MiXCR, producing one record per CDR3 protein. The top ten clones hold around a quarter of a sample with about 830,000 distinct CDR3 sequences, less than 80% of them seen once. Sequencing was carried out using blood. The receptors stem from a man aged 25-45 years in good health.

The chain has TRBV5-1 and TRBJ2-4; D gene unclear. The J call is uncertain, as TRBJ2-7 better fits the DNA end. The CDR3 runs to 13 residues. Germline lookup yields CDR1 SGHRS and CDR2 YFSETQ. CDR3 amino acids: CASSLEDPYEQYF. The CDR3 DNA follows: TGCGCCAGCAGCTTGGAGGACCCCTACGAGCAGTACTTC.

This clonotype appeared a single time. V usage is TRBV12-3 or TRBV12-4 and J usage is TRBJ2-7; 9 bases are shared with TRBD1. V lost 3 bases and J lost 5; bases outside the gene matches: 5. This CDR3 spans 14 amino acids. The DNA for the CDR3 is TGTGCCAGCAGTTTTAGGTGGGACAGGGACGAGCAGTACTTC. Its translation is CASSFRWDRDEQYF.

This clonotype was detected only once. The chain joins TRBV4-3 to TRBJ2-5; no clear D gene. V was cut by 1 base and J by 4 bases, with 7 bases left in between. This CDR3 is built from 13 residues. Germline V gene sequence: CDR1 LGHNA, CDR2 YSLEER. The CDR3 is CASSQALSETQYF. The CDR3 region has the DNA TGCGCCAGCAGCCAAGCCCTTTCAGAGACCCAGTACTTC.

The chain is built from TRBV20-1 and TRBJ2-1, with D possibly matching TRBD2 (5 bases). In germline, CDR1 is DFQATT, CDR2 SNEGSKA (reference sequence). The CDR3 length is 11 residues. The V gene lost 6 bases and the J gene lost 6 bases, with 9 bases spanning the gap. The chain's CDR3 is CSATAGNEQFF. CDR3 nucleotides: TGCAGTGCCACCGCGGGCAATGAGCAGTTCTTC.

The V and J genes are TRBV4-2 and TRBJ1-2; the D gene is possibly TRBD1 (6 bases). The ends were cut back, 2 bases at V and 6 bases at J, with 22 bases in the middle. There are 17 residues in the CDR3. Germline CDR1 reads LGHNA; CDR2 reads YNFKEQ. CDR3 sequence (DNA): TGTGCCAGCAGCCAACTCCCAGGGGTATCCCTTATGGATGGCTACACCTTC. Translating it yields CASSQLPGVSLMDGYTF.

This clonotype was counted a few times. V gene TRBV7-9 combines with J gene TRBJ1-2; a possible D gene is TRBD1 (6 bases). CDR1 and CDR2 (germline): SEHNR, FQNEAQ (reference sequence). V was cut by 1 base and J by 4 bases, with 10 bases left in between. CDR3 size: 14 residues. CDR3 DNA sequence: TGTGCCAGCAGCTTAGAGGGGGGTGGCTATGGCTACACCTTC. Translating gives CASSLEGGGYGYTF.

On this clonotype: At one end the junction does not follow the germline gene, possibly because of a read error. J is TRBJ2-3 and V is TRBV4-3; unclear D gene. The V gene's germline CDR1 is LGHNA and CDR2 YSLEER. The CDR3 has 14 amino acids. CDR3 in amino acids: CASSPRSRTDTLYF. The CDR3 nucleotides read TGCGCCAGCAGCCCCCGTTCTCGCACAGATACGCTGTATTTT.

This clonotype occurred once. The rearrangement links TRBV9 to TRBJ1-4; TRBD1 might be the D (6 bases). The CDR3 consists of 14 residues. Trimming left V 4 bases short and J 5 bases short, with 12 bases between. Per the germline V gene, CDR1 is SGDLS and CDR2 is YYNGEE. The CDR3 spells CASSKGGVNEKLFF. The CDR3, as DNA: TGTGCCAGCAGCAAGGGGGGGGTGAATGAAAAACTGTTTTTT.

J is TRBJ2-4 and V is TRBV21-1; the table names TRBD1, a call not compared with the DNA. The closer fit of TRBJ2-5 to the DNA end suggests the J call may be wrong. TRBV21-1 is reported as a pseudogene. The CDR3 is 14 residues long. In nucleotides, the CDR3 is TGTGCCAGCAGCAAAGGTCAGCCCCAAGAGACCCAGTACTTC. Encoded protein: CASSKGQPQETQYF.

This chain links TRBV27 with TRBJ2-7; 7 bases line up with TRBD1. Trimming cost V 8 bases and J 3 bases; bases outside gene matches: 4. Germline V gives CDR1 MNHEY, CDR2 SMNVEV (reference sequence). The CDR3 is made up of 12 amino acids. The CDR3 loop is CASGTAHYEQYF. The CDR3 DNA reads TGTGCCAGCGGGACAGCCCACTACGAGCAGTACTTC.

This chain links TRBV14 with TRBJ2-4; D gene ambiguous. The length of the CDR3 is 13 residues. CDR1 is SGHDN, CDR2 FVKESK, per germline. The V end lost 5 bases, the J end lost 1 base, and 6 bases lay between the germline ends. DNA of the CDR3: TGTGCCAGCAGCAGAGTGGCCAAAAACATTCAGTACTTC. Its translation: CASSRVAKNIQYF.